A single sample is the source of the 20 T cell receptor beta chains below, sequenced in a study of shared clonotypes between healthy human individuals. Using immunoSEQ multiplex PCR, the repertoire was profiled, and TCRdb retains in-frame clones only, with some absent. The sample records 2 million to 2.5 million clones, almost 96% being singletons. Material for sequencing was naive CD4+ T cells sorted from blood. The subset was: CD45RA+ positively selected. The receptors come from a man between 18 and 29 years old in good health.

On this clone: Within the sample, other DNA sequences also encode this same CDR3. For the CDR3, the DNA is TGTGCCAGTAGTCAGGACAGAAATCAGCCCCAGCATTTT. Translating it yields CASSQDRNQPQHF. This sequence joins TRBV19 and TRBJ1-5; tentative D call: TRBD1 (6 bases). V lost 5 bases, J lost 4 bases, and 9 bases lay in between. The CDR3 is 13 residues long. Germline assignment: CDR1 LNHDA and CDR2 SQIVND (reference sequence).

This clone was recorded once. The CDR3 DNA sequence: TGCGCCAGCAGCTCCCACCCGACAGGAGCCTCCTACGAGCAGTACTTC. It yields the protein CASSSHPTGASYEQYF. V is TRBV5-1 and J is TRBJ2-7; the D gene is possibly TRBD1 (6 bases). Germline values: CDR1 SGHRS, CDR2 YFSETQ. The V gene lost 3 bases and the J gene lost 0 bases, with 16 bases spanning the gap. The CDR3 extends over 16 amino acids.

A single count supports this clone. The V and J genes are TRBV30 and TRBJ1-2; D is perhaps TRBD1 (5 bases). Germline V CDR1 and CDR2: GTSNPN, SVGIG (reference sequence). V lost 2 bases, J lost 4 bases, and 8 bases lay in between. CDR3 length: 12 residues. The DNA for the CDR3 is TGTGCCTGGAGTAGACAGACCTATGGCTACACCTTC. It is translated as CAWSRQTYGYTF. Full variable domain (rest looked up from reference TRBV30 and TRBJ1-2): SQTIHQWPATLVQPVGSPLSLECTVEGTSNPNLYWYRQAAGRGLQLLFYSVGIGQISSEVPQNLSASRPQDRQFILSSKKLLLSDSGFYLCAWSRQTYGYTFGSGTRLTVV.

The CDR3 reads CASSPGAAGPPYEQYF. The DNA for the CDR3 is TGCGCCAGCAGCCCAGGGGCGGCGGGACCACCCTACGAGCAGTACTTC. The V gene is TRBV5-1, the J gene TRBJ2-7; either TRBD1 or TRBD2 may fit D (6 bases each). V lost 4 bases, J lost 2 bases, and 19 bases lay in between. CDR3 length equals 16 residues. Germline V CDR1 and CDR2: SGHRS, YFSETQ. Using reference TRBV5-1 and TRBJ2-7 for the parts outside the CDR3, the full variable domain is KAGVTQTPRYLIKTRGQQVTLSCSPISGHRSVSWYQQTPGQGLQFLFEYFSETQRNKGNFPGRFSGRQFSNSRSEMNVSTLELGDSALYLCASSPGAAGPPYEQYFGPGTRLTVT.

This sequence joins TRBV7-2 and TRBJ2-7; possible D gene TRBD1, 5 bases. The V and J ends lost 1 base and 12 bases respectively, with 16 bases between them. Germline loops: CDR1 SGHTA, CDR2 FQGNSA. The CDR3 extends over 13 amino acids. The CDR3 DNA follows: TGTGCCAGCAGCTTAGATGCCCCCAGGGAAAGGTACTTC. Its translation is CASSLDAPRERYF.

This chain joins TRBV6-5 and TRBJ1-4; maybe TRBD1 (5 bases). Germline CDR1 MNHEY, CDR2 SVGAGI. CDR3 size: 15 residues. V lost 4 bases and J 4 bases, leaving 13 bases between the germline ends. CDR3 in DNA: TGTGCCAGCAGTTCCGGCGGGACGGGTAATGAAAAACTGTTTTTT. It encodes CASSSGGTGNEKLFF.

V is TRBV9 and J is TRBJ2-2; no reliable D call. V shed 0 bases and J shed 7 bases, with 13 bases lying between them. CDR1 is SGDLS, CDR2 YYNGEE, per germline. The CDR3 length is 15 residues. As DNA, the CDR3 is TGTGCCAGCAGCGTAGAGGGCCTCCCTGACGGGGAGCTGTTTTTT. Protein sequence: CASSVEGLPDGELFF.

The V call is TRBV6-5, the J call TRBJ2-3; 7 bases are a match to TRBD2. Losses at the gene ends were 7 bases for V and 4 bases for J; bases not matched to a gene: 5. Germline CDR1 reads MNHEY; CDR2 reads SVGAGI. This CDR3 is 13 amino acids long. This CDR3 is CASKSSGSDTQYF. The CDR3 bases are TGTGCCAGCAAGTCTAGCGGCTCAGATACGCAGTATTTT.

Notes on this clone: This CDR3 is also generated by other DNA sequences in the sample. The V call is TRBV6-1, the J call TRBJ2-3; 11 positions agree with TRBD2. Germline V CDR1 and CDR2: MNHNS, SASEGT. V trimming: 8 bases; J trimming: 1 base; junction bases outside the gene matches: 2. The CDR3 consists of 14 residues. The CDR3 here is CASVSGGGTDTQYF. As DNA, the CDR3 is TGTGCCAGCGTTAGCGGGGGGGGCACAGATACGCAGTATTTT.

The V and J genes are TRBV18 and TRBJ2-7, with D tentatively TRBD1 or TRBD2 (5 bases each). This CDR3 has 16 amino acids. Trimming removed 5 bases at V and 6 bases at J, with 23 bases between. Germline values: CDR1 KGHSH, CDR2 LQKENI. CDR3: CASSSRIPEGAGEQYF. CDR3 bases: TGTGCCAGCTCATCCCGTATACCCGAAGGGGCGGGCGAGCAGTACTTC.

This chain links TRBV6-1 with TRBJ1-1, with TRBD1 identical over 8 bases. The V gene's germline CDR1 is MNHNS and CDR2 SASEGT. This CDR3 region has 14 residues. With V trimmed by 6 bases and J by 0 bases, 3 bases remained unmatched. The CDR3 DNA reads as TGTGCCAGCAGGCCGGACAGGGTGAACACTGAAGCTTTCTTT. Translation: CASRPDRVNTEAFF.

The CDR3 DNA reads as TGCGCCAGCAGGACTGCGGGGGGGCCGGCAGATACGCAGTATTTT. Translating it yields CASRTAGGPADTQYF. The genes are TRBV5-1 and TRBJ2-3, with TRBD2 identical over 9 bases. This CDR3 contains 15 residues. Germline values: CDR1 SGHRS, CDR2 YFSETQ. V was pared by 5 bases and J by 4 bases, with 8 bases of the junction left unmatched. The whole variable domain, remainder taken from reference TRBV5-1 and TRBJ2-3, is KAGVTQTPRYLIKTRGQQVTLSCSPISGHRSVSWYQQTPGQGLQFLFEYFSETQRNKGNFPGRFSGRQFSNSRSEMNVSTLELGDSALYLCASRTAGGPADTQYFGPGTRLTVL.

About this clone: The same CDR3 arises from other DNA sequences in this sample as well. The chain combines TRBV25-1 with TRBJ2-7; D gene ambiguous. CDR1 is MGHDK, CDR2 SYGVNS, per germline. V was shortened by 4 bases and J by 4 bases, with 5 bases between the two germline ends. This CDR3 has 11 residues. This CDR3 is CASSASYEQYF. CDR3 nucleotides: TGTGCCAGCAGTGCATCTTACGAGCAGTACTTC.

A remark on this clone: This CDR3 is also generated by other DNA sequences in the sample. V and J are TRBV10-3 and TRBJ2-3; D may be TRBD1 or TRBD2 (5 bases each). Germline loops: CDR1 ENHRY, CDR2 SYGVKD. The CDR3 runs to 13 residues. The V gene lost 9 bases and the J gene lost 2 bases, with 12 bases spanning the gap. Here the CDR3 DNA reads TGTGCCATTCGGGACGGTTCCACAGATACGCAGTATTTT. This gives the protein CAIRDGSTDTQYF.

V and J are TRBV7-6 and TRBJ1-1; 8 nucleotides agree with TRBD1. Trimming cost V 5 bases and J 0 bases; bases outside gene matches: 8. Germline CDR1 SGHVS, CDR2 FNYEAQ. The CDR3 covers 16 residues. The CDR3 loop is CASSPRTGPLNTEAFF. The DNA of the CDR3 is TGTGCCAGCAGCCCGCGGACAGGGCCTTTGAACACTGAAGCTTTCTTT.

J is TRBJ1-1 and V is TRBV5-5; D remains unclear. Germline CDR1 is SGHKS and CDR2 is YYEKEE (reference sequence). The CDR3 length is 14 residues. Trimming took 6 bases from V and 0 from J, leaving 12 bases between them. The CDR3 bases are TGTGCCAGCACCCAGTGGAACCTGAACACTGAAGCTTTCTTT. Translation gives CASTQWNLNTEAFF.

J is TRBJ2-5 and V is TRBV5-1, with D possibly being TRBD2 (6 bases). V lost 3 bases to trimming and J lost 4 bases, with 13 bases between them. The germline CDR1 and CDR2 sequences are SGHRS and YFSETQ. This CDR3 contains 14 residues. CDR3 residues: CASSSGGTGETQYF. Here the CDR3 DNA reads TGCGCCAGCAGCTCCGGGGGTACAGGAGAGACCCAGTACTTC. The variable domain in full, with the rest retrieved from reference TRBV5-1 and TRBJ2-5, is KAGVTQTPRYLIKTRGQQVTLSCSPISGHRSVSWYQQTPGQGLQFLFEYFSETQRNKGNFPGRFSGRQFSNSRSEMNVSTLELGDSALYLCASSSGGTGETQYFGPGTRLLVL.

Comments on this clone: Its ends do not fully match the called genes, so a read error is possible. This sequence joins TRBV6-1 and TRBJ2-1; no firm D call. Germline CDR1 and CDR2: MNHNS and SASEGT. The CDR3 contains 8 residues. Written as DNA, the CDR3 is TGTGCCAGCAGTGAACGGCTCTTC. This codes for CASSERLF.

CDR3 bases: TGTGCCAGCAGACCCCTGGGAGGGTGGACAGATACGCAGTATTTT. Amino acids: CASRPLGGWTDTQYF. V usage is TRBV7-9 and J usage is TRBJ2-3; TRBD2 aligns across 7 bases. The V gene end was trimmed by 6 bases and the J gene end by 3 bases; junction bases not matched to a gene: 9. The CDR3 length is 15 residues. Germline V gene data show CDR1 as SEHNR and CDR2 as FQNEAQ (reference sequence).

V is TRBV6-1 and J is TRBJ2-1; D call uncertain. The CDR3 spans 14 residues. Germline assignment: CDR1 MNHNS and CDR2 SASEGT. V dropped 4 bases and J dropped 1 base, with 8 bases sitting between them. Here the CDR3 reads CASSVGNSYNEQFF. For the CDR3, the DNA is TGTGCCAGCAGTGTTGGAAATTCCTACAATGAGCAGTTCTTC.